These T cell receptor beta chains were read from a single sample in a study of CD8+CD57+ T cells in acquired aplastic anemia. TCRdb called the reads again in MiXCR, with one record for every CDR3 protein. The table lists a few hundred thousand distinct CDR3 sequences, 40% to 60% of them singletons, with nearly 20% in the top ten. Sequencing input: sorted CD4+, CD8+, or CD8+CD57+ T cells (not recorded which) from PBMCs. The receptors were gathered from a human donor with aplastic anemia. Both conserved end residues are part of each CDR3. A D gene is named only where the DNA matches it firmly. Rows may omit the clone size; those that give it use once, few, many or a size class.

D gene: -
clone size: many
V gene: TRBV20-1
J gene: TRBJ1-1
CDR3 DNA: TGCAGTGCTAGAGAGAACGGAGGGTCCATGAACACTGAAGCTTTCTTT
CDR3 protein: CSARENGGSMNTEAFF

D gene: TRBD1
clone size: -
V gene: TRBV11-3
J gene: TRBJ1-4
CDR3 DNA: TGTGCCAGCAGCCAGGGGGGGACGGCGTTTTTT
CDR3 protein: CASSQGGTAFF

D gene: -
clone size: few
V gene: TRBV3-1
J gene: TRBJ1-5
CDR3 DNA: TGTGCCAGCAGCCTTACAGGTCGGAATCAGCCCCAGCATTTT
CDR3 protein: CASSLTGRNQPQHF

D gene: -
clone size: many
V gene: TRBV7-9
J gene: TRBJ2-3
CDR3 DNA: TGTGCCAGCAGCTTAGTTGACAGGCCCACAGATACGCAGTATTTT
CDR3 protein: CASSLVDRPTDTQYF

D gene: TRBD2
clone size: -
V gene: TRBV3-1
J gene: TRBJ2-3
CDR3 DNA: TGTGCCAGCAGCCAAGAACTAGCGGGGGGGCGAGATACGCAGTATTTT
CDR3 protein: CASSQELAGGRDTQYF

D gene: TRBD1
clone size: -
V gene: TRBV29-1
J gene: TRBJ1-2
CDR3 DNA: TGCAGCGTGCCGACAGGGGGAGCCTATGGCTACACCTTC
CDR3 protein: CSVPTGGAYGYTF

D gene: -
clone size: -
V gene: TRBV7-8
J gene: TRBJ2-3
CDR3 DNA: TGTGCCAGCAGCTTAGACTCGGGGGCGATCACAGATACGCAGTATTTT
CDR3 protein: CASSLDSGAITDTQYF

D gene: -
clone size: many
V gene: TRBV20-1
J gene: TRBJ1-6
CDR3 DNA: TGCAGTGCCCACGGGAGCTCCTATAATTCACCCCTCCACTTT
CDR3 protein: CSAHGSSYNSPLHF

D gene: TRBD2
clone size: -
V gene: TRBV19
J gene: TRBJ2-7
CDR3 DNA: TGTGCCAGTAAGGAGACTAGCGGCCCCTACGAGCCGTACTTC
CDR3 protein: CASKETSGPYEPYF

D gene: -
clone size: -
V gene: TRBV11-2
J gene: TRBJ1-2
CDR3 DNA: TGTGCCAGCAGCTCGACCCACGTAAGGGCTGAGCAGTACTATGGCTACACCTTC
CDR3 protein: CASSSTHVRAEQYYGYTF

D gene: -
clone size: -
V gene: TRBV2
J gene: TRBJ1-1
CDR3 DNA: TGTGCCAGCAGTGGACTAGGGACGGCTAAGTTGAACACTGAAGCTTTCTTT
CDR3 protein: CASSGLGTAKLNTEAFF

D gene: -
clone size: once
V gene: TRBV7-2
J gene: TRBJ2-3
CDR3 DNA: TGTGCCAGCAGCTCGGACGGGAAGCGCACAGATACGCAGTATTTT
CDR3 protein: CASSSDGKRTDTQYF

D gene: TRBD1
clone size: many
V gene: TRBV20-1
J gene: TRBJ1-5
CDR3 DNA: TGCAGTGCTAGAGCTCGGACAGGTAGAAGCAATCAGCCCCAGCATTTT
CDR3 protein: CSARARTGRSNQPQHF

D gene: TRBD1
clone size: many
V gene: TRBV12-3/TRBV12-4
J gene: TRBJ1-2
CDR3 DNA: TGTGCCAGCCGAAATCCCTCGGACAGGGCCTTC
CDR3 protein: CASRNPSDRAF

D gene: -
clone size: -
V gene: TRBV7-9
J gene: TRBJ1-1
CDR3 DNA: TGTGCCAGCAGCTCTTTCGGGAACACTGAAGCTTTCTTT
CDR3 protein: CASSSFGNTEAFF

D gene: TRBD1
clone size: -
V gene: TRBV5-1
J gene: TRBJ1-1
CDR3 DNA: TGCGCCAGCAGTCAAGGGGACAGTGGCGCTGAAGCTTTCTTT
CDR3 protein: CASSQGDSGAEAFF

D gene: TRBD1
clone size: few
V gene: TRBV15
J gene: TRBJ1-2
CDR3 DNA: TGTGCCACCAGCAGAGATAAGGGACAGGGTTTATATGGCTACACCTTC
CDR3 protein: CATSRDKGQGLYGYTF

D gene: TRBD2
clone size: many
V gene: TRBV6-5
J gene: TRBJ2-5
CDR3 DNA: TGTGCCAGCGGGGCGGGGGGGGAAGAGACCCAGTACTTC
CDR3 protein: CASGAGGEETQYF

D gene: TRBD1
clone size: -
V gene: TRBV19
J gene: TRBJ2-7
CDR3 DNA: TGTGCCAGTAGTACTGGGACAGGGGACGAGCAGTACTTC
CDR3 protein: CASSTGTGDEQYF

D gene: TRBD1
clone size: -
V gene: TRBV9
J gene: TRBJ2-7
CDR3 DNA: TGTGCCAGCAGTCAAACGGGACAGTTCGACGAGCAGTACTTC
CDR3 protein: CASSQTGQFDEQYF

D gene: TRBD2
clone size: -
V gene: TRBV5-1
J gene: TRBJ2-2
CDR3 DNA: TGTGCCAGCAGCTGGACTAGCGGGGGGCGGGACACCGGGGAGCTGTTTTTT
CDR3 protein: CASSWTSGGRDTGELFF

D gene: -
clone size: -
V gene: TRBV19
J gene: TRBJ1-5
CDR3 DNA: TGTGCCAGTAGTACCACCCCCCCCCAGCATTTT
CDR3 protein: CASSTTPPQHF